This T cell receptor beta chain was documented in a study of T cells in Graves' hyperthyroidism and ophthalmopathy. About the study: Peripheral blood collection took place at initial diagnosis, before any treatment.

In its sample, this clonotype was seen many times. From 9 to 10 ml of fresh peripheral blood, PBMCs were isolated. Amplification of TCR beta CDR3 regions used RNA as the template. The primer set for the first-round RT-PCR of the TCR CDR3 was HTBI. TCRdb recomputed calls from the multiplex PCR reads with MiXCR, one row per CDR3 protein. This table has around 350,000 distinct CDR3 sequences, 15% to 20% appearing once. The trim removed 3 bases at V and 4 bases at J, leaving 13 bases unmatched. Germline CDR1 and CDR2: SGDLS and YYNGEE. This CDR3 spans 16 amino acids. This TCR came from a young woman with Graves' hyperthyroidism. The J gene is TRBJ2-7, the V gene TRBV9; the match to TRBD1 covers 7 bases. Source material: blood. In nucleotides, the CDR3 is TGTGCCAGCAGCGAGGGGGCACAGGGAATGGAATACGAGCAGTACTTC. Translation: CASSEGAQGMEYEQYF.